Listed here are 17 T cell receptor beta chains from one sample, sequenced in a study of T-cell memory formation after mild COVID-19. Via MiXCR, TCRdb re-called the 5' RACE reads, giving one row per CDR3 protein. Among 350,000 or so distinct CDR3 sequences, under 25% were seen once, and the ten largest hold 9.5% to 15%. Sequenced material: PBMCs or a T cell subset sorted from them (not recorded which). The receptors were gathered from an adult woman who had mild COVID-19 (a few samples of this study predate the infection). Cell type and time point are not known.

There are a few counts of this clonotype. The rearrangement links TRBV4-2 to TRBJ2-7; possibly TRBD1 for D (5 bases). The CDR3 covers 12 residues. Trimming left V 0 bases short and J 5 bases short, with 5 bases between. Per the germline V gene, CDR1 is LGHNA and CDR2 is YNFKEQ. As DNA, the CDR3 is TGTGCCAGCAGCCAAGACAGGGACGAGCAGTACTTC. This translates into CASSQDRDEQYF.

This rearrangement joins TRBV5-1 to TRBJ2-7, with 8 bases aligning to TRBD1. The CDR3 totals 14 residues. The V gene end was trimmed by 4 bases and the J gene end by 6 bases; junction bases not matched to a gene: 9. The germline CDR1 and CDR2 sequences are SGHRS and YFSETQ. In DNA, the CDR3 is TGCGCCAGCAGCCGCGACGGACAGGGTGGCGAGCAGTACTTC. This translates into CASSRDGQGGEQYF.

The J gene is TRBJ1-1, the V gene TRBV2; no reliable D call. V was cut by 9 bases and J by 6 bases, with 14 bases left in between. The CDR3 consists of 12 residues. Germline V gene lookup returns CDR1 SNHLY and CDR2 FYNNEI. The DNA of the CDR3 is TGTGCCAGACAGTCCCGAGGCGCTGAAGCTTTCTTT. Translated, it gives CARQSRGAEAFF.

The genes are TRBV7-8 and TRBJ2-1; 8 bases are a match to TRBD2. Germline V gene data show CDR1 as SGHVS and CDR2 as FQNEAQ. V trimming: 2 bases; J trimming: 9 bases; junction bases outside the gene matches: 12. The CDR3 is 16 residues long. In DNA, the CDR3 is TGTGCCAGCAGCTTATCTCAAGGACTAGCTGAGGGTGAGCAGTTCTTC. Amino acid sequence: CASSLSQGLAEGEQFF. Full variable domain (outside the CDR3, taken from reference TRBV7-8 and TRBJ2-1): GAGVSQSPRYKVAKRGQDVALRCDPISGHVSLFWYQQALGQGPEFLTYFQNEAQLDKSGLPSDRFFAERPEGSVSTLKIQRTQQEDSAVYLCASSLSQGLAEGEQFFGPGTRLTVL.

This sequence joins TRBV12-3 or TRBV12-4 and TRBJ2-2, with a tentative D call TRBD2 (5 bases). The CDR3 loop spans 15 amino acids. With 1 base removed from V and 6 bases from J, the gap between germline ends came to 12 bases. The chain's CDR3 is CASSLGGLGPGELFF. The CDR3 bases are TGTGCCAGCAGTTTAGGAGGGTTAGGGCCCGGGGAGCTGTTTTTT.

In its sample, this clonotype was seen a few times. The rearrangement joins TRBV7-2 to TRBJ2-3, with 15 bases that match TRBD2. The CDR3 has 17 amino acids. In germline, CDR1 is SGHTA, CDR2 FQGNSA. With 6 bases clipped from V and 3 bases from J, the junction kept 7 bases outside the gene matches. This CDR3 is CASSPPGLAGGTDTQYF. The CDR3 DNA reads as TGTGCCAGCAGTCCACCGGGACTAGCGGGAGGAACAGATACGCAGTATTTT.

The J gene is TRBJ1-6, the V gene TRBV6-5; D remains ambiguous. The CDR3 spans 16 residues. Trimming took 0 bases from V and 0 from J, leaving 6 bases between them. Germline lookup yields CDR1 MNHEY and CDR2 SVGAGI. The CDR3 region has the DNA TGTGCCAGCAGTTACTCCCGGGGCTCCTATAATTCACCCCTCCACTTT. Translated, it gives CASSYSRGSYNSPLHF.

This clonotype was observed a few times. The rearrangement joins TRBV7-2 to TRBJ2-7, with 7 nucleotides matching TRBD2. V trimming: 5 bases; J trimming: 6 bases; junction bases outside the gene matches: 13. CDR1 SGHTA and CDR2 FQGNSA come from the germline V gene. The CDR3 is made up of 15 amino acids. The DNA for the CDR3 is TGTGCCAGCAGCACCCACGGGACGGGAGGTACCGAGCAGTACTTC. Its protein product is CASSTHGTGGTEQYF.

This clonotype was seen only a few times. The chain combines TRBV5-4 with TRBJ2-3; D is possibly TRBD1 or TRBD2 (6 bases each). Germline V lookup: CDR1 SGHNT, CDR2 YYREEE (reference sequence). The CDR3 totals 15 residues. V was trimmed by 4 bases and J by 0 bases, leaving 12 bases between them. As DNA, the CDR3 is TGTGCCAGCAGCCGGGGGCAGACTAGCACAGATACGCAGTATTTT. This gives the protein CASSRGQTSTDTQYF.

This clonotype showed up just a few times. This rearrangement joins TRBV24-1 to TRBJ2-1; D unresolved. Per the germline V gene, CDR1 is KGHDR and CDR2 is SFDVKD. The CDR3 is made up of 15 amino acids. The ends were cut back, 12 bases at V and 0 bases at J, with 17 bases in the middle. CDR3 nucleotides: TGTGCCCCTCGACATGGCGGAGACTCCTACAATGAGCAGTTCTTC. As protein: CAPRHGGDSYNEQFF.

This chain connects TRBV6-5 to TRBJ1-1, with 7 bases aligning to TRBD1. Trimming removed 0 bases from V and 1 base from J; junction bases left unmatched: 2. The CDR3 has 15 amino acids. Germline V gene lookup returns CDR1 MNHEY and CDR2 SVGAGI. The CDR3 reads CASSYSGTANTEAFF. CDR3 DNA sequence: TGTGCCAGCAGTTACTCGGGGACAGCGAACACTGAAGCTTTCTTT.

This clonotype was seen only a few times. The V and J genes are TRBV6-6 and TRBJ2-7; possible D gene TRBD1, 6 bases. The V and J ends lost 7 bases and 4 bases respectively, with 17 bases between them. The germline gives CDR1 MNHNY, CDR2 SVGAGI (reference sequence). The length of the CDR3 is 14 residues. The CDR3 DNA reads as TGTGCCAGCACTCCCTCCGGGACACTTTACGAGCAGTACTTC. Its protein product is CASTPSGTLYEQYF.

This chain connects TRBV5-1 to TRBJ2-5, with TRBD1 identical over 7 bases. The CDR3 length is 15 residues. The V and J ends lost 3 bases and 1 base, in that order; junction bases with no gene match: 6. Per the germline V gene, CDR1 is SGHRS and CDR2 is YFSETQ. The CDR3 reads CASSSLTGSQETQYF. The CDR3 DNA reads as TGCGCCAGCAGCTCACTGACAGGGTCCCAAGAGACCCAGTACTTC. The full variable domain, with the rest looked up from reference TRBV5-1 and TRBJ2-5, is KAGVTQTPRYLIKTRGQQVTLSCSPISGHRSVSWYQQTPGQGLQFLFEYFSETQRNKGNFPGRFSGRQFSNSRSEMNVSTLELGDSALYLCASSSLTGSQETQYFGPGTRLLVL.

CDR3 nucleotides: TGCAGTGCTAGTACTAGCCGGGAGACCCAGTACTTC. Amino acid sequence: CSASTSRETQYF. V usage is TRBV20-1 and J usage is TRBJ2-5, with a weak D call TRBD2 (6 bases). CDR3 length: 12 residues. CDR1 is DFQATT and CDR2 is SNEGSKA in the germline V gene (reference sequence). The ends were cut back, 3 bases at V and 5 bases at J, with 10 bases in the middle.

The chain uses TRBV15 and TRBJ1-1, with D unclear. The CDR3 spans 15 residues. The ends were cut back, 3 bases at V and 3 bases at J, with 14 bases in the middle. Germline CDR1 and CDR2: LNHNV and YYDKDF (reference sequence). The CDR3 DNA sequence: TGTGCCACCAGCAGCTTAAGGGCTAGGGACACTGAAGCTTTCTTT. Translating gives CATSSLRARDTEAFF.

This clonotype occurred many times. The chain uses TRBV5-1 and TRBJ1-1; 8 positions match TRBD1. The V and J ends lost 6 bases and 7 bases, in that order; junction bases with no gene match: 2. There are 11 residues in the CDR3. CDR1 and CDR2 from the germline V gene are SGHRS and YFSETQ. In nucleotides, the CDR3 is TGCGCCAGCAAGACAGGGGATGAAGCTTTCTTT. Translating it yields CASKTGDEAFF.

The genes are TRBV5-1 and TRBJ2-2; possible D gene TRBD2, 5 bases. This CDR3 comprises 16 residues. V lost 3 bases to trimming and J lost 3 bases, with 15 bases between them. The V gene's germline CDR1 is SGHRS and CDR2 YFSETQ. The CDR3 protein is CASSYGAGPDTGELFF. As DNA, the CDR3 is TGCGCCAGCAGCTACGGTGCGGGCCCCGACACCGGGGAGCTGTTTTTT.